This T cell receptor beta chain was retrieved from a study of cytomegalovirus exposure and HLA in healthy donors. Study-wide results and limits: TCR beta V segments were, for the most part, productive about 87% or about 30% of the time in an earlier analysis. A further, later analysis showed that HLA-associated TCR beta chains (compared with equally common others) were more clonally expanded.

PCR used 60 Vbeta primers and 13 Jbeta primers. The method was immunoSEQ multiplex PCR; TCRdb's version includes in-frame clones alone and lacks a portion of them. Listed are 100,000 to 150,000 clones; less than 2% falls within the top ten. Those who donated were healthy bone marrow donors. Germline lookup yields CDR1 SGHTA and CDR2 FQGNSA. The CDR3 covers 18 residues. Points on this clone: Its antigen is not identified. One end of the junction fails to match germline, which may point to a read error.

The TCR was taken from a woman aged 40-49 years in good health and CMV-seronegative. V usage is TRBV7-2 and J usage is TRBJ2-1; 9 bases line up with TRBD2. The sequenced material came from PBMCs. The CDR3 reads CASSFPVGAGGTYYEQFF. DNA of the CDR3: TGTGCCAGCAGCTTCCCCGTTGGAGCGGGGGGAACCTACTATGAGCAGTTCTTC.